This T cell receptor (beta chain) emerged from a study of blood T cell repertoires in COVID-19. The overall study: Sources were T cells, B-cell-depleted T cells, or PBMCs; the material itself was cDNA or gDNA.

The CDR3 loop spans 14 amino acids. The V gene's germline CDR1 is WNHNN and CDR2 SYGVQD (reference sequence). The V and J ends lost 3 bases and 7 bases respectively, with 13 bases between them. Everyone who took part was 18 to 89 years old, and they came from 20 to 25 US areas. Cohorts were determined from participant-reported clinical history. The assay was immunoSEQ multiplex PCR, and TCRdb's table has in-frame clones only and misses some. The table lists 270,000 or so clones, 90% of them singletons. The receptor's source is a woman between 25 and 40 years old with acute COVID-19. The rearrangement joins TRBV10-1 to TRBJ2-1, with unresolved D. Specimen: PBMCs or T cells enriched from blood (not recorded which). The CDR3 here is CASSEYVGLNEQFF. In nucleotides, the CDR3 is TGCGCCAGCAGTGAATACGTGGGCCTTAATGAGCAGTTCTTC.